These 29 T cell receptor beta chains came from one sample sequenced in a study of regulatory T cells in long-lasting Graves disease. Time point given: newly diagnosed GD, antithyroid drugs for less than 3 months. PBMC RNA was the source of the TCR library. The TCR beta library used iRepertoire HTBI primers with Arm-PCR amplification of CDR3. MiXCR, applied by TCRdb to the multiplex PCR reads, yields one record per CDR3 protein. The table shows fewer than 350,000 distinct CDR3 sequences, with about 20% occurring only once. Sequencing was performed on peripheral blood mononuclear cells (PBMCs), taken at new diagnosis, from a patient treated with antithyroid drugs. The receptors originated from a female donor with Graves disease.

CDR3 bases: TGTGCCAGCAGTGATCTGTCGACTACCGGATTCAATGAGCAGTTCTTC. It specifies CASSDLSTTGFNEQFF. V is TRBV2 and J is TRBJ2-1, with D possibly matching TRBD2 (5 bases). Trimming pared 3 bases from V and 6 bases from J, leaving 18 bases between. The CDR3 runs 16 residues. Germline lookup yields CDR1 SNHLY and CDR2 FYNNEI.

Regarding this clonotype: Its ends do not fully match the called genes, so a read error is possible. The chain uses TRBV7-9 and TRBJ2-4; 15 bases are shared with TRBD2. The CDR3 has 18 amino acids. CDR1 and CDR2 (germline): SEHNR, FQNEAQ (reference sequence). The CDR3 DNA is TGTGCCAGCAGCTTCAACCTCGAGGGGGGACTAGCGGGAGGACGTTGGTGCTTC. Translation gives CASSFNLEGGLAGGRWCF. The variable domain in full, completed from reference TRBV7-9 and TRBJ2-4, reads DTGVSQNPRHKITKRGQNVTFRCDPISEHNRLYWYRQTLGQGPEFLTYFQNEAQLEKSRLLSDRFSAERPKGSFSTLEIQRTEQGDSAMYLCASSFNLEGGLAGGRWCFGAGTRLSVL.

This clonotype was counted many times. The V call is TRBV7-9, the J call TRBJ1-1; 10 nucleotides match TRBD1. Looked up from germline, CDR1 is SEHNR and CDR2 is FQNEAQ (reference sequence). The CDR3 covers 16 residues. The J segment lost 5 bases and the V segment lost 5 bases, leaving 11 bases of the junction unmatched. The CDR3: CASSPDRGTLGTEAFF. The CDR3 DNA is TGTGCCAGCAGCCCGGACAGGGGGACCTTGGGGACTGAAGCTTTCTTT.

As concerns this clonotype: A far larger clone is a single base away, which makes a read error likely. A read error is likely, as this CDR3 ends without the conserved phenylalanine or tryptophan. The chain joins TRBV6-1 to TRBJ2-6; perhaps TRBD1 as D (5 bases). Germline V gives CDR1 MNHNS, CDR2 SASEGT. V shed 10 bases and J shed 0 bases, with 16 bases lying between them. This CDR3 has 16 residues. Here the CDR3 DNA reads TGTGCCATCGAAGGGGAATCGCCCTCTGGGGCCAACGTCCTGACTCTC. Protein sequence: CAIEGESPSGANVLTL.

The genes are TRBV6-1 and TRBJ1-1; D remains ambiguous. Germline loops: CDR1 MNHNS, CDR2 SASEGT. V was pared by 5 bases and J by 5 bases, with 21 bases between. The CDR3 loop spans 16 amino acids. Written as DNA, the CDR3 is TGTGCCAGCAGTCGCAGTCTTTTGGAGGGCCGGACTGAAGCTTTCTTT. Residues: CASSRSLLEGRTEAFF.

As to this clonotype: A single base is all that separates this from a far larger clone, so a read error is likely. This rearrangement joins TRBV11-3 to TRBJ2-7, with D perhaps TRBD1 (5 bases). The CDR3 runs 15 residues. Germline CDR1 reads SGHNT; CDR2 reads YENEEA. V was trimmed by 2 bases and J by 3 bases, leaving 14 bases between them. CDR3 coding DNA: TGTGCCAGCAGCTTAAAGGACACCCAGGGCTACGAGCAGTACTTC. Translating it yields CASSLKDTQGYEQYF.

At least ten counts were recorded for this clonotype. The CDR3: CASSLVKAGEQFF. In DNA form, the CDR3 reads TGTGCCAGCAGCTTAGTCAAAGCTGGTGAGCAGTTCTTC. The rearrangement uses TRBV11-2 and TRBJ2-1; D uncertain. CDR1 is SGHAT and CDR2 is FQNNGV in the germline V gene. The CDR3 contains 13 residues. Deletions cut 1 base from V and 9 bases from J, with 10 bases between. Drawing the rest from reference TRBV11-2 and TRBJ2-1, the complete variable domain is EAGVAQSPRYKIIEKRQSVAFWCNPISGHATLYWYQQILGQGPKLLIQFQNNGVVDDSQLPKDRFSAERLKGVDSTLKIQPAKLEDSAVYLCASSLVKAGEQFFGPGTRLTVL.

This clonotype was detected ten times or more. The chain links TRBV10-3 to TRBJ2-4, with D maybe TRBD2 (6 bases). The CDR3 is 16 residues long. V was trimmed by 3 bases and J by 5 bases, leaving 17 bases between them. Germline CDR1 reads ENHRY; CDR2 reads SYGVKD. The CDR3 nucleotides read TGTGCCATCAGTGACCGATGGGAGGTTGTGGAAAACATTCAGTACTTC. Protein: CAISDRWEVVENIQYF.

As to this clonotype: This may arise from a read error, as a much more abundant clone is one base away. This CDR3 is CATSTGGYNEQLF. The CDR3 DNA reads TGTGCCACCAGTACAGGGGGCTACAATGAGCAGCTCTTC. The genes are TRBV24-1 and TRBJ2-1; 9 nucleotides match TRBD1. The CDR3 is 13 residues long. Germline values: CDR1 KGHDR, CDR2 SFDVKD.

Regarding this clonotype: Being one base from a much bigger clone, this may be a read error. The limits of the CDR3 on the DNA are not certain, so only TCRdb's listed CDR3 is given. The chain carries TRBV20-1 and TRBJ1-1; the DNA was not compared with TRBD1, the D call given in the table. The V gene's germline CDR1 is DFQATT and CDR2 SNEGSKA (reference sequence). The CDR3 is made up of 14 amino acids, end residues included. The CDR3 here is CSARDWAGGTEALF.

The chain carries TRBV29-1 and TRBJ1-3; D may be TRBD1 (5 bases). CDR3 size: 13 residues. V was cut by 4 bases and J by 2 bases, with 9 bases left in between. From germline, CDR1 is SQVTM and CDR2 ANQGSEA. CDR3 nucleotides: TGCAGCGTTGCGGCAGGGCCTGGAAACACCATATATTTT. This sequence encodes CSVAAGPGNTIYF.

This clonotype came up many times. The chain employs TRBV11-2 and TRBJ1-5, with a possible D match to TRBD1 (5 bases). The germline V gene encodes CDR1 SGHAT and CDR2 FQNNGV. Trimming took off 3 bases at V and 7 bases at J, with 10 bases between the two ends. This CDR3 is built from 13 residues. CDR3 in amino acids: CASSLGRGQPQHF. CDR3 in DNA: TGTGCCAGCAGCTTGGGGCGCGGGCAGCCCCAGCATTTT. Combining the CDR3 with reference TRBV11-2 and TRBJ1-5 gives the whole variable domain EAGVAQSPRYKIIEKRQSVAFWCNPISGHATLYWYQQILGQGPKLLIQFQNNGVVDDSQLPKDRFSAERLKGVDSTLKIQPAKLEDSAVYLCASSLGRGQPQHFGDGTRLSIL.

This clonotype was detected many times. CDR3 nucleotides: TGTGCCAGCAGCGCCCGGGAGGGGATGAACACTGAAGCTTTCTTT. It yields the protein CASSAREGMNTEAFF. The chain recombines TRBV9 with TRBJ1-1, with D tentatively TRBD1 (5 bases). Deletions cut 3 bases from V and 0 bases from J, with 12 bases between. Germline-derived CDR1 and CDR2 are SGDLS and YYNGEE. This CDR3 has 15 residues. The complete variable domain, with remaining parts taken from reference TRBV9 and TRBJ1-1, reads DSGVTQTPKHLITATGQRVTLRCSPRSGDLSVYWYQQSLDQGLQFLIQYYNGEERAKGNILERFSAQQFPDLHSELNLSSLELGDSALYFCASSAREGMNTEAFFGQGTRLTVV.

This clonotype was counted many times. As DNA, the CDR3 is TGTGCCACCTCGAGGTCGGGGGCCCACCAAGAGACCCAGTACTTC. It translates to CATSRSGAHQETQYF. V and J are TRBV7-9 and TRBJ2-5; the D gene could be TRBD1 or TRBD2 (6 bases each). Per germline, CDR1 SEHNR and CDR2 FQNEAQ (reference sequence). The CDR3 extends over 15 amino acids. V was clipped by 10 bases and J by 0 bases, with 18 bases between them.

The V call is TRBV6-2 or TRBV6-3, the J call TRBJ2-7; D tentatively fits TRBD1 or TRBD2 (6 bases each). The V gene lost 6 bases and the J gene lost 0 bases, with 18 bases spanning the gap. The CDR3 is 16 residues long. CDR1 is MNHEY, CDR2 SVGEGT, per germline. The DNA of the CDR3 is TGTGCCAGCAGCTCCCTGAAGGGGGGACTCTCCTACGAGCAGTACTTC. This sequence encodes CASSSLKGGLSYEQYF.

This clonotype occurred once. A much larger clone is a single base away; this may be a read error. J is TRBJ2-2 and V is TRBV11-2; 9 nucleotides match TRBD1. V was clipped by 5 bases and J by 7 bases; unmatched bases: 5. This CDR3 spans 14 amino acids. Germline V CDR1 and CDR2: SGHAT, FQNNGV. The CDR3: CASSRDRVVGELFF. Written as DNA, the CDR3 is TGTGCCAGCAGCCGGGACAGGGTGGTCGGGGAGCTGTTTTTT.

This clonotype was counted ten times or more. The chain carries TRBV6-1 and TRBJ2-7; no clear D gene. Germline CDR1 and CDR2: MNHNS and SASEGT. The CDR3 spans 15 residues. V lost 7 bases to trimming and J lost 5 bases, with 21 bases between them. CDR3 residues: CASTSTPDRPHEQYF. The CDR3 nucleotides read TGTGCCAGCACCTCGACTCCAGACCGCCCACACGAGCAGTACTTC.

The genes are TRBV2 and TRBJ2-1; the match to TRBD2 covers 9 bases. J was trimmed by 8 bases and V by 6 bases; bases with no gene match: 11. In germline, CDR1 is SNHLY, CDR2 FYNNEI. The CDR3 is made up of 15 amino acids. The CDR3: CASRNWGGRADEQFF. In DNA, the CDR3 is TGTGCCAGCAGGAACTGGGGCGGGAGGGCCGATGAGCAGTTCTTC.

This clonotype was observed a handful of times. DNA for the CDR3: TGCAGTGCTAGACACAATTTGAGGCAGAGCTACGAGCAGTACTTC. Translation: CSARHNLRQSYEQYF. The chain carries TRBV20-1 and TRBJ2-7; unclear D gene. The CDR3 runs to 15 residues. Trimming took off 2 bases at V and 3 bases at J, with 17 bases between the two ends. Germline CDR1 is DFQATT and CDR2 is SNEGSKA (reference sequence).

This clonotype occurred a few times. V and J are TRBV9 and TRBJ2-2; D uncertain. Germline CDR1 SGDLS, CDR2 YYNGEE. This CDR3 has 14 amino acids. Trimming left V 0 bases short and J 3 bases short, with 6 bases between. CDR3 DNA sequence: TGTGCCAGCAGCGTAGACAGCCACACCGGGGAGCTGTTTTTT. The encoded protein is CASSVDSHTGELFF.

This clonotype was counted at least ten times. V and J are TRBV3-1 and TRBJ2-7; perhaps TRBD2 as D (5 bases). Deletions cut 1 base from V and 2 bases from J, with 15 bases between. The CDR3 consists of 16 residues. Germline CDR1 LGHDT, CDR2 YNNKEL (reference sequence). CDR3 coding DNA: TGTGCCAGCAGCCAAGGATTCGGTAGCGTCACCTACGAGCAGTACTTC. Translated: CASSQGFGSVTYEQYF.

This chain uses TRBV28 with TRBJ1-1; 7 nucleotides align to TRBD1. The CDR3 has 15 amino acids. Looked up from germline, CDR1 is MDHEN and CDR2 is SYDVKM. The V segment lost 4 bases and the J segment 3 bases; nucleotides outside the gene matches: 8. In nucleotides, the CDR3 is TGTGCCAGCAGTTCGCGTCCGGGACAGTACACTGAAGCTTTCTTT. Translated: CASSSRPGQYTEAFF. Filled out from reference TRBV28 and TRBJ1-1, the complete variable domain reads DVKVTQSSRYLVKRTGEKVFLECVQDMDHENMFWYRQDPGLGLRLIYFSYDVKMKEKGDIPEGYSVSREKKERFSLILESASTNQTSMYLCASSSRPGQYTEAFFGQGTRLTVV.

In the case of this clonotype: It differs at one base from a far larger clone, so likely a read error. No conserved phenylalanine or tryptophan is present at the end of the CDR3, so a read error is the likely explanation. J is TRBJ1-2 and V is TRBV7-2; the D is unclear. This CDR3 has 13 amino acids. V gave up 1 base and J gave up 5 bases, with 8 bases separating them. The germline CDR1 and CDR2 sequences are SGHTA and FQGNSA. CDR3 amino acids: CASSLDPVYGYTL. CDR3 nucleotides: TGTGCCAGCAGCTTAGATCCCGTGTATGGCTACACCTTA.

The V gene is TRBV28, the J gene TRBJ2-3, with D possibly TRBD1 on 6 matching bases. V lost 7 bases and J 2 bases, leaving 19 bases between the germline ends. The CDR3 consists of 16 residues. The germline gives CDR1 MDHEN, CDR2 SYDVKM. The CDR3 region is CASTPSWGQVTDTQYF. The CDR3 coding sequence is TGTGCCAGCACCCCAAGTTGGGGGCAGGTCACAGATACGCAGTATTTT.

The V and J genes are TRBV4-1 and TRBJ2-1; D gene uncertain. CDR1 is MGHRA, CDR2 YSYEKL, per germline. The CDR3 is 16 amino acids. Trimming took off 0 bases at V and 10 bases at J, with 19 bases between the two ends. The CDR3 sequence is CASSQEIVLVPPEQFF. The CDR3 DNA is TGCGCCAGCAGCCAAGAGATAGTGTTGGTGCCCCCCGAGCAGTTCTTC.

This clonotype was seen repeatedly, ten times or more. The chain uses TRBV11-3 and TRBJ2-2, with TRBD2 matching 7 bases. V lost 5 bases and J lost 5; bases outside the gene matches: 8. The length of the CDR3 is 15 residues. The germline gives CDR1 SGHNT, CDR2 YENEEA. CDR3 residues: CASSPAGTNTGELFF. The CDR3 bases are TGTGCCAGCAGCCCTGCCGGGACTAATACCGGGGAGCTGTTTTTT. The full variable domain, with the rest looked up from reference TRBV11-3 and TRBJ2-2, is EAGVVQSPRYKIIEKKQPVAFWCNPISGHNTLYWYLQNLGQGPELLIRYENEEAVDDSQLPKDRFSAERLKGVDSTLKIQPAELGDSAVYLCASSPAGTNTGELFFGEGSRLTVL.

This clonotype was seen repeatedly, ten times or more. The chain recombines TRBV3-1 with TRBJ1-3; TRBD1 is a possible D gene (6 bases). The CDR3 spans 15 residues. Trimming shortened V by 1 base and J by 0 bases, and 7 bases separated the two germline ends. Germline values: CDR1 LGHDT, CDR2 YNNKEL (reference sequence). CDR3 in amino acids: CASSQGTASGNTIYF. DNA for the CDR3: TGTGCCAGCAGCCAAGGGACAGCCTCTGGAAACACCATATATTTT.

This clonotype was found many times. The chain employs TRBV18 and TRBJ2-7; D possibly corresponds to TRBD1 (6 bases). Trimming removed 3 bases at V and 3 bases at J, with 12 bases between. The CDR3 consists of 14 residues. Germline CDR1 and CDR2: KGHSH and LQKENI. CDR3 protein: CASSPSTGSYEQYF. CDR3 bases: TGTGCCAGCTCACCGTCGACAGGAAGCTACGAGCAGTACTTC.

This clonotype was seen a few times. This may come from a read error, since a much larger clone is one base off. The CDR3 ends on some other residue instead of the conserved phenylalanine or tryptophan, so this is likely a read error. It is unclear where the CDR3 begins or ends on the DNA, so no DNA is shown, and the CDR3 is as TCRdb lists it. This chain links TRBV4-1 with TRBJ2-3; the D call of TRBD1 is as the table states it, not checked on the DNA. Per the germline V gene, CDR1 is MGHRA and CDR2 is YSYEKL. Inclusive of both ends, the CDR3 amounts to 14 amino acids. The CDR3 spells CASSQDPKDRGTVR.